This T cell receptor beta chain was recovered during a study of blood T cells in healthy people across ages. Study findings and constraints: In older individuals, TCR beta diversity per million T cells was lower, falling roughly linearly with age.

PCR was performed a second time for about 7 to 11 cycles using a sample-barcoded 5' primer and a J-beta primer mix. TCRdb passed the 5' RACE reads through MiXCR, listing each CDR3 protein once. The repertoire holds about 970,000 distinct CDR3 sequences, with just over 50% as singletons. As for this clonotype: The antigen remains unidentified.

There are 14 residues in the CDR3. Per germline, CDR1 SNHLY and CDR2 FYNNEI. V was clipped by 6 bases and J by 3 bases, with 15 bases between them. Sequenced input: blood. The chain recombines TRBV2 with TRBJ2-7, with D perhaps TRBD1 (6 bases). This TCR came from a woman in her sixties in good health. CDR3 in DNA: TGTGCCAGCAGAGACCGGACAGCCAACTACGAGCAGTACTTC. It yields the protein CASRDRTANYEQYF. Using reference TRBV2 and TRBJ2-7 for the parts outside the CDR3, the full variable domain is EPEVTQTPSHQVTQMGQEVILRCVPISNHLYFYWYRQILGQKVEFLVSFYNNEISEKSEIFDDQFSVERPDGSNFTLKIRSTKLEDSAMYFCASRDRTANYEQYFGPGTRLTVT.